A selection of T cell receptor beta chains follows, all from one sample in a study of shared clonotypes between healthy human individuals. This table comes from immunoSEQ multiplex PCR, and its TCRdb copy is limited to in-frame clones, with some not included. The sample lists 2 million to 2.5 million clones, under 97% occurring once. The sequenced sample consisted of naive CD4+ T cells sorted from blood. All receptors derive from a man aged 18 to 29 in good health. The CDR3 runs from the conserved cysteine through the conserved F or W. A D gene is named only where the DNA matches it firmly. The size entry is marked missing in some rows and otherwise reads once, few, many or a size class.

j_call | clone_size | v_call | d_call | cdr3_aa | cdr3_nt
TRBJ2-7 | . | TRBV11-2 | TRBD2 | CASSLGSSGLSYEQYF | TGTGCCAGCAGCTTAGGTTCTAGCGGGTTATCCTACGAGCAGTACTTC
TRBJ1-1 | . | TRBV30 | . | CAWSGPGANTEAFF | TGTGCCTGGAGTGGTCCGGGGGCGAACACTGAAGCTTTCTTT
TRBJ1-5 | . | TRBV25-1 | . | CASSGQGNQPQHF | TGTGCCAGCAGTGGGCAGGGCAATCAGCCCCAGCATTTT
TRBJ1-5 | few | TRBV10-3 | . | CAISESLTSNQPQHF | TGTGCCATCAGTGAGTCTCTCACGAGCAATCAGCCCCAGCATTTT
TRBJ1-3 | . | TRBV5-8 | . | CASSLTFTGNTIYF | TGTGCCAGCAGCTTGACTTTTACTGGAAACACCATATATTTT
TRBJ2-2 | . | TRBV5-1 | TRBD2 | CASSFGGLGTSGSGELFF | TGCGCCAGCAGCTTCGGAGGGCTCGGGACTAGCGGGAGCGGGGAGCTGTTTTTT
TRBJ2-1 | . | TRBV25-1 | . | CASSVGAVSVEQFF | TGTGCCAGCAGTGTTGGGGCAGTATCCGTTGAGCAGTTCTTC
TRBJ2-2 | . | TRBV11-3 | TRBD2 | CASSFLAGGQNTGELFF | TGTGCCAGCAGCTTCCTAGCGGGAGGCCAAAACACCGGGGAGCTGTTTTTT
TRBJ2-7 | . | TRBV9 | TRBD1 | CASSARQGASEQYF | TGTGCCAGCAGCGCAAGACAGGGGGCAAGCGAGCAGTACTTC
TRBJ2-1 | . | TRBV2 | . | CASSSTPEQFF | TGTGCCAGCAGCTCTACACCTGAGCAGTTCTTC
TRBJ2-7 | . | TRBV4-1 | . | CASSQPVGSYEQYF | TGCGCCAGCAGCCAGCCCGTAGGCAGTTACGAGCAGTACTTC
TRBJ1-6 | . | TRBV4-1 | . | CASSPRVGRDNSPLHF | TGCGCCAGCAGCCCTCGGGTTGGGAGGGATAATTCACCCCTCCACTTT
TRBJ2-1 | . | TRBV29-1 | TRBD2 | CSAGTTFGNEQFF | TGCAGTGCCGGGACTACCTTTGGCAATGAGCAGTTCTTC
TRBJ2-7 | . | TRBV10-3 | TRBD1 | CAINERDSSYEQYF | TGTGCCATCAACGAGAGGGACAGTTCCTACGAGCAGTACTTC
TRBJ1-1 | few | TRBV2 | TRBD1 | CASSGQGMNTEAFF | TGTGCCAGCAGTGGACAGGGGATGAACACTGAAGCTTTCTTT
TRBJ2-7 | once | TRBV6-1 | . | CASTGDHYEQYF | TGTGCCAGTACGGGGGACCACTACGAGCAGTACTTC
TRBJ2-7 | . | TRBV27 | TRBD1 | CASREEGQGEGQYF | TGTGCCAGCAGAGAAGAGGGACAGGGCGAGGGGCAGTACTTC
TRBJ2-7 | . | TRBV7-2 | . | CASSLVRAYEQYF | TGTGCCAGCAGCTTAGTACGGGCCTACGAGCAGTACTTC
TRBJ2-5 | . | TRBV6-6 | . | CASSYSGATGETQYF | TGTGCCAGCAGTTACTCCGGGGCCACAGGAGAGACCCAGTACTTC
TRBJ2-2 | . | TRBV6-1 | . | CASSEAPQGNTGELFF | TGTGCCAGCAGTGAAGCGCCCCAGGGGAACACCGGGGAGCTGTTTTTT
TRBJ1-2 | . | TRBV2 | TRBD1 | CASSSPGGPGYTF | TGTGCCAGCAGTTCACCAGGGGGCCCTGGCTACACCTTC
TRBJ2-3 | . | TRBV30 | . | CAWSGGAPTDTQYF | TGTGCCTGGAGTGGGGGGGCCCCCACAGATACGCAGTATTTT
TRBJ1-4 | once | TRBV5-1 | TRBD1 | CASSFTGGNNEKLFF | TGCGCCAGCAGCTTTACAGGGGGGAATAATGAAAAACTGTTTTTT
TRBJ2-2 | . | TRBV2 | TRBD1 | CASSGTVNTGELFF | TGTGCCTCCTCCGGGACAGTTAACACCGGGGAGCTGTTTTTT
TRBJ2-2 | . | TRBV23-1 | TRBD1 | CASRTEQGANTGELFF | TGCGCCAGCAGGACAGAACAGGGGGCGAACACCGGGGAGCTGTTTTTT
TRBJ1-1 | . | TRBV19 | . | CASSLRLKGGSMAEAFF | TGTGCCAGTAGTCTAAGACTCAAAGGGGGATCCATGGCTGAAGCTTTCTTT
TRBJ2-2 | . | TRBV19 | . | CASSIAENTGELFF | TGTGCCAGTAGTATTGCAGAGAACACCGGGGAGCTGTTTTTT
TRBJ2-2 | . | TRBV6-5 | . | CASRSTGGNTGELFF | TGTGCCAGCAGGTCGACAGGCGGAAACACCGGGGAGCTGTTTTTT
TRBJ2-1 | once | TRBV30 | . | CAWSRLFGSYNEQFF | TGTGCCTGGAGTAGATTGTTCGGCTCCTACAATGAGCAGTTCTTC
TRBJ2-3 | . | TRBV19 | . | CASSTGPRGTQYF | TGTGCCAGTAGTACCGGGCCGCGAGGTACGCAGTATTTT
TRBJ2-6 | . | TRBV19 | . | CASNRDGANVLTF | TGTGCCAGTAACCGTGATGGGGCCAACGTCCTGACTTTC
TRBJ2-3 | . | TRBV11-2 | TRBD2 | CASSLVAGATDTQYF | TGTGCCAGCAGCTTAGTAGCGGGAGCAACAGATACGCAGTATTTT
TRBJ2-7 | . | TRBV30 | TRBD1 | CAWSEPGQGTYEQYF | TGTGCCTGGAGTGAGCCGGGACAGGGGACCTACGAGCAGTACTTC
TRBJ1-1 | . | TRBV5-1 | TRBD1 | CASSQGGPNTEAFF | TGCGCCAGCAGCCAAGGGGGCCCGAACACTGAAGCTTTCTTT
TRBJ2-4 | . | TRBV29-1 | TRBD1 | CSVQRDRGLTKNIQYF | TGCAGCGTTCAGCGGGACAGGGGGCTTACCAAAAACATTCAGTACTTC
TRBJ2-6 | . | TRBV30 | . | CAWRGSGANVLTF | TGTGCCTGGAGGGGGTCAGGGGCCAACGTCCTGACTTTC
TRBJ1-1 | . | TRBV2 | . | CATGKEQGILNTEAFF | TGTGCCACCGGAAAGGAGCAGGGTATCTTGAACACTGAAGCTTTCTTT
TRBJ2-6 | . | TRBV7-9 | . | CASSLGGAKPSGANVLTF | TGTGCCAGCAGCTTGGGGGGCGCAAAACCCTCTGGGGCCAACGTCCTGACTTTC
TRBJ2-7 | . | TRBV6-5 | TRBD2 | CASSRLREGLLEQYF | TGTGCCAGCAGTCGCCTCCGGGAGGGCCTCCTCGAGCAGTACTTC
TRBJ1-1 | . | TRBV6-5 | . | CASNHRGLNTEAFF | TGTGCCAGCAATCATCGAGGGCTGAACACTGAAGCTTTCTTT
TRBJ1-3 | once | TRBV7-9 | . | CASSQTVSGNTIYF | TGTGCCAGCAGCCAGACCGTCTCTGGAAACACCATATATTTT
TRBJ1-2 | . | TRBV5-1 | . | CASSLYRIGGGTPQSSYGYTF | TGCGCCAGCAGCTTGTATAGGATAGGAGGGGGAACCCCCCAGTCATCCTATGGCTACACCTTC
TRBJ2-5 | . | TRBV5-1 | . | CASSLEGGPETQYF | TGCGCCAGCAGCTTAGAGGGGGGCCCTGAGACCCAGTACTTC
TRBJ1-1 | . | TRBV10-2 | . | CASSVPAGRAFF | TGCGCCAGCAGTGTCCCGGCAGGGCGAGCTTTCTTT
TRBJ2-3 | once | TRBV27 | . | CASSTSSDTQYF | TGTGCCAGCAGCACTTCCTCAGATACGCAGTATTTT
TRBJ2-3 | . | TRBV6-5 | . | CASSYSEGPPTDTQYF | TGTGCCAGCAGTTACTCGGAGGGTCCCCCCACAGATACGCAGTATTTT
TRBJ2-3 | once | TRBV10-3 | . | CAISGSGASTDTQYF | TGTGCCATCAGTGGGTCCGGGGCCTCCACAGATACGCAGTATTTT
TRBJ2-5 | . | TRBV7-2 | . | CASSLRAGLETQYF | TGTGCCAGCAGCTTACGAGCAGGGCTAGAGACCCAGTACTTC
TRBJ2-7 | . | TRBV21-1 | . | CASSKQGEGEQYF | TGTGCCAGCAGCAAACAGGGAGAAGGCGAGCAGTACTTC
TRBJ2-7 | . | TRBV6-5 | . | CASSYSDGTYEQYF | TGTGCCAGCAGTTACTCGGACGGCACCTACGAGCAGTACTTC
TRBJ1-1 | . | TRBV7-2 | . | CASSLTGTQNTEAFF | TGTGCCAGCAGCTTAACCGGGACCCAAAACACTGAAGCTTTCTTT
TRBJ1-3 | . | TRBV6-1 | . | CASSDLGQGGNTIYF | TGTGCCAGCAGTGACCTCGGACAAGGTGGAAACACCATATATTTT
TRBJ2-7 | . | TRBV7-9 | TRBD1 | CASSPTGQGLYEQYF | TGTGCCAGCAGCCCCACGGGACAGGGTCTGTACGAGCAGTACTTC
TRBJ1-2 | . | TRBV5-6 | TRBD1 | CASSREPGGGYTF | TGTGCCAGCAGCCGGGAGCCAGGGGGCGGCTACACCTTC
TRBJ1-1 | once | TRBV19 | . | CASRGREFGEAFF | TGTGCCAGTAGGGGCAGGGAATTCGGTGAAGCTTTCTTT